A single sample is the source of the 31 T cell receptor beta chains below, sequenced in a study of blood T cell repertoires in COVID-19 (dated by TCRdb to between 2020 and 2021). The library relied on the immunoSEQ multiplex PCR assay. The clones in this table, taken by TCRdb from immuneACCESS, are in-frame only. Not every clone is retained; where verified, under half of the shortfall comes from an unresolved V gene, and the cause of the rest is unknown. The sample table records 350,000 to 400,000 clones; about 88% of these occur just once. The ten most abundant clones make up approximately 3% of the sample. The source material was PBMCs or T cells enriched from blood (not recorded which). The receptors stem from a woman between 25 and 40 years old who had recovered from COVID-19.

The chain has TRBV24-1 and TRBJ2-1; 7 nucleotides agree with TRBD1. This CDR3 spans 12 amino acids. The V and J ends lost 7 bases and 9 bases, in that order; junction bases with no gene match: 5. CDR1 KGHDR and CDR2 SFDVKD come from the germline V gene. The CDR3 here is CATRQGLGEQFF. The CDR3 DNA reads as TGTGCCACCAGACAGGGGTTGGGTGAGCAGTTCTTC.

This clone was seen a handful of times. The J gene is TRBJ1-5, the V gene TRBV28; 7 nucleotides align to TRBD1. V trimming: 2 bases; J trimming: 2 bases; junction bases outside the gene matches: 6. CDR1 is MDHEN, CDR2 SYDVKM, per germline. This CDR3 comprises 16 residues. The CDR3 DNA reads as TGTGCCAGCAGTTTACAACAGGGGATGGGCAATCAGCCCCAGCATTTT. It translates to CASSLQQGMGNQPQHF.

The rearrangement links TRBV2 to TRBJ2-5; the match to TRBD2 covers 7 bases. Germline V lookup: CDR1 SNHLY, CDR2 FYNNEI. V lost 2 bases, J lost 2 bases, and 14 bases stayed unmatched. There are 18 residues in the CDR3. DNA for the CDR3: TGTGCCAGCAGTGAAAGAGGTCGGGCTAGCGGCGAACAAGAGACCCAGTACTTC. It specifies CASSERGRASGEQETQYF.

The chain recombines TRBV27 with TRBJ2-3; 7 positions match TRBD1. Germline CDR1 and CDR2: MNHEY and SMNVEV (reference sequence). The CDR3 length is 15 residues. Germline trimming cut 2 bases from V and 1 base from J; bases unmatched to any gene: 3. Here the CDR3 reads CASSLGDSGTDTQYF. The CDR3 DNA follows: TGTGCCAGCAGTTTAGGGGACAGCGGCACAGATACGCAGTATTTT.

The chain uses TRBV5-1 and TRBJ2-7; TRBD1 matches 11 bases. Trimming took 0 bases from V and 5 from J; bases not matched to a gene: 10. The CDR3 is made up of 17 amino acids. Germline CDR1 reads SGHRS; CDR2 reads YFSETQ. CDR3 sequence: CASSLEFPGQGVHEQYF. The CDR3, as DNA: TGCGCCAGCAGCTTGGAATTCCCGGGACAGGGGGTCCACGAGCAGTACTTC.

This sequence joins TRBV6-6 and TRBJ1-1; tentative D call: TRBD1 (6 bases). CDR1 and CDR2 (germline): MNHNY, SVGAGI (reference sequence). The CDR3 is 16 residues long. The V and J ends lost 5 bases and 4 bases respectively, with 20 bases between them. The CDR3, as DNA: TGTGCCAGCAGTCGAGGGGGAGGGGGGCAGAGCACTGAAGCTTTCTTT. This translates into CASSRGGGGQSTEAFF.

This clone was seen a few times. The DNA of the CDR3 is TGCGCCAGCAGCTTGGAGGACAGCCTGAACACTGAAGCTTTCTTT. Residues: CASSLEDSLNTEAFF. The chain couples TRBV5-1 to TRBJ1-1; D is perhaps TRBD1 (6 bases). With 0 bases removed from V and 0 bases from J, the gap between germline ends came to 9 bases. The CDR3 has 15 residues. Germline CDR1 reads SGHRS; CDR2 reads YFSETQ. Looking up the rest from reference TRBV5-1 and TRBJ1-1 gives the full variable domain: KAGVTQTPRYLIKTRGQQVTLSCSPISGHRSVSWYQQTPGQGLQFLFEYFSETQRNKGNFPGRFSGRQFSNSRSEMNVSTLELGDSALYLCASSLEDSLNTEAFFGQGTRLTVV.

The CDR3 DNA sequence: TGTGCCAGTAGTATTAAAATAGCGGGAGCCTACGAGCAGTACTTC. Protein sequence: CASSIKIAGAYEQYF. The chain combines TRBV19 with TRBJ2-7; 9 positions agree with TRBD2. Germline CDR1 and CDR2: LNHDA and SQIVND (reference sequence). J lost 2 bases, V lost 3 bases, and 5 bases had no gene match. CDR3 length: 15 residues.

This chain uses TRBV6-2 or TRBV6-3 with TRBJ1-1; possible D gene TRBD1, 5 bases. Germline V gives CDR1 MNHEY, CDR2 SVGEGT. V lost 5 bases, J lost 7 bases, and 14 bases lay in between. CDR3 size: 13 residues. CDR3 loop: CASSGQGWGEAFF. The CDR3 nucleotides read TGTGCCAGCAGTGGTCAGGGCTGGGGTGAAGCTTTCTTT.

This clone was recorded once. The chain couples TRBV3-1 (or the pseudogene TRBV3-2) to TRBJ2-1; 16 bases are shared with TRBD2. The junction had 9 bases not matched to a gene; V was cut back by 4 bases and J by 12 bases. This CDR3 is built from 16 residues. Per germline, CDR1 LGHDT and CDR2 YNNKEL (reference sequence). CDR3 in amino acids: CASSRTGTSGRAGQFF. CDR3 in DNA: TGTGCCAGCAGCCGAACAGGGACTAGCGGGAGGGCCGGGCAGTTCTTC.

The rearrangement uses TRBV7-9 and TRBJ2-7, with 9 bases that match TRBD2. In germline, CDR1 is SEHNR, CDR2 FQNEAQ (reference sequence). The junction had 5 bases not matched to a gene; V was cut back by 3 bases and J by 5 bases. This CDR3 region has 14 residues. CDR3 loop: CASSFRTSDDEQYF. DNA for the CDR3: TGTGCCAGCAGCTTCCGGACTAGCGATGACGAGCAGTACTTC. The full variable domain, rest sourced from reference TRBV7-9 and TRBJ2-7, is DTGVSQNPRHKITKRGQNVTFRCDPISEHNRLYWYRQTLGQGPEFLTYFQNEAQLEKSRLLSDRFSAERPKGSFSTLEIQRTEQGDSAMYLCASSFRTSDDEQYFGPGTRLTVT.

In this sample, this clone turned up once. The chain joins TRBV10-3 to TRBJ2-3; 7 bases match TRBD2. V was pared by 6 bases and J by 5 bases, with 8 bases of the junction left unmatched. The CDR3 spans 14 residues. Germline V gene sequence: CDR1 ENHRY, CDR2 SYGVKD. The CDR3: CAIRAGLRGDTQYF. The CDR3 DNA reads TGTGCCATCAGAGCGGGGTTACGGGGAGATACGCAGTATTTT.

The rearrangement uses TRBV27 and TRBJ2-7, with D perhaps matching TRBD2 (6 bases). The CDR3 length is 16 residues. V dropped 5 bases and J dropped 2 bases, with 19 bases sitting between them. CDR1 and CDR2 from the germline V gene are MNHEY and SMNVEV (reference sequence). CDR3 region: CASSPRGTPTTYEQYF. CDR3 DNA: TGTGCCAGCAGTCCTCGGGGGACTCCAACAACCTACGAGCAGTACTTC.

The chain recombines TRBV19 with TRBJ2-5; 7 bases agree with TRBD2. CDR1 and CDR2 (germline): LNHDA, SQIVND (reference sequence). J was trimmed by 3 bases and V by 6 bases; bases with no gene match: 7. The CDR3 is made up of 14 amino acids. This CDR3 reads CASSRIREEETQYF. The CDR3 DNA reads as TGTGCCAGTAGCCGGATCCGGGAGGAAGAGACCCAGTACTTC.

The gene calls are TRBV29-1 and TRBJ1-2; D remains unclear. The CDR3 loop spans 14 amino acids. Trimming took off 2 bases at V and 2 bases at J, with 12 bases between the two ends. Germline V gene data show CDR1 as SQVTM and CDR2 as ANQGSEA. The CDR3 DNA follows: TGCAGCGTTGAACTAGGGAGTCACAACTATGGCTACACCTTC. It is translated as CSVELGSHNYGYTF. Full variable domain (rest looked up from reference TRBV29-1 and TRBJ1-2): SAVISQKPSRDICQRGTSLTIQCQVDSQVTMMFWYRQQPGQSLTLIATANQGSEATYESGFVIDKFPISRPNLTFSTLTVSNMSPEDSSIYLCSVELGSHNYGYTFGSGTRLTVV.

The chain carries TRBV29-1 and TRBJ1-1; D is unresolved. Trimming removed 1 base at V and 1 base at J, with 7 bases between. CDR3 length: 13 residues. CDR1 SQVTM and CDR2 ANQGSEA come from the germline V gene. CDR3 protein: CSVEGTANTEAFF. The CDR3 DNA follows: TGCAGCGTTGAAGGGACTGCGAACACTGAAGCTTTCTTT. The full variable domain, in which reference TRBV29-1 and TRBJ1-1 provide the parts outside the CDR3, is SAVISQKPSRDICQRGTSLTIQCQVDSQVTMMFWYRQQPGQSLTLIATANQGSEATYESGFVIDKFPISRPNLTFSTLTVSNMSPEDSSIYLCSVEGTANTEAFFGQGTRLTVV.

The chain carries TRBV2 and TRBJ2-2, with TRBD2 matching over 7 bases. With 4 bases clipped from V and 0 bases from J, the junction kept 8 bases outside the gene matches. Germline values: CDR1 SNHLY, CDR2 FYNNEI. CDR3 size: 17 residues. DNA for the CDR3: TGTGCCAGCAGTGTAACCAGGGACTACGCGAACACCGGGGAGCTGTTTTTT. This sequence encodes CASSVTRDYANTGELFF. Full variable domain (outside the CDR3, taken from reference TRBV2 and TRBJ2-2): EPEVTQTPSHQVTQMGQEVILRCVPISNHLYFYWYRQILGQKVEFLVSFYNNEISEKSEIFDDQFSVERPDGSNFTLKIRSTKLEDSAMYFCASSVTRDYANTGELFFGEGSRLTVL.

This clone was observed a few times. This chain uses TRBV28 with TRBJ1-2; D unclear. Germline CDR1 and CDR2: MDHEN and SYDVKM. The CDR3 runs to 17 residues. V dropped 2 bases and J dropped 2 bases, with 18 bases sitting between them. The CDR3 sequence: CASSLPPGSGNNYGYTF. The CDR3 DNA sequence: TGTGCCAGCAGTTTACCCCCCGGATCGGGGAACAACTATGGCTACACCTTC.

The table lists this clone with a count of one. The rearrangement uses TRBV18 and TRBJ2-1; a possible D gene is TRBD2 (6 bases). The V end was cut by 6 bases, the J end by 9 bases, with 18 bases between. Looked up from germline, CDR1 is KGHSH and CDR2 is LQKENI. There are 14 residues in the CDR3. In DNA form, the CDR3 reads TGTGCCAGCTCTCCCACGTTGACTAGAAGTGAGCAGTTCTTC. Amino acids: CASSPTLTRSEQFF.

A single count supports this clone. The rearrangement joins TRBV9 to TRBJ1-6; 11 bases line up with TRBD1. Germline V gene data show CDR1 as SGDLS and CDR2 as YYNGEE. J lost 7 bases, V lost 4 bases, and 4 bases had no gene match. The CDR3 has 15 residues. Here the CDR3 reads CASSKGQGANSPLHF. DNA of the CDR3: TGTGCCAGCAGCAAAGGACAGGGGGCAAATTCACCCCTCCACTTT.

The rearrangement links TRBV6-5 to TRBJ2-5, with D perhaps TRBD1 (5 bases). Between the trimmed V and J ends, which lost 3 bases and 5 bases, there was a span of 10 bases. The V gene's germline CDR1 is MNHEY and CDR2 SVGAGI. This CDR3 contains 13 residues. The CDR3 nucleotides are TGTGCCAGCAGTTATGGGGCTACGGAGACCCAGTACTTC. Protein sequence: CASSYGATETQYF.

CDR3 nucleotide sequence: TGTGCCAGCAGGCGGACCGGGGAGCTGTTTTTT. It translates to CASRRTGELFF. The J gene is TRBJ2-2, the V gene TRBV5-8; D is ambiguous. The CDR3 runs 11 residues. CDR1 is SGHTS and CDR2 is YDEGEE in the germline V gene. V was clipped by 5 bases and J by 5 bases, with 4 bases between them.

The genes are TRBV6-4 and TRBJ2-1; 8 bases align to TRBD2. This CDR3 is 14 amino acids long. After removal of 4 bases from V and 6 bases from J, the junction contained 5 bases not matched to a gene. Per germline, CDR1 MRHNA and CDR2 SNTAGT. The CDR3 here is CASSVLAGFNEQFF. The DNA of the CDR3 is TGTGCCAGCAGTGTATTAGCGGGATTCAATGAGCAGTTCTTC.

This chain uses TRBV10-3 with TRBJ1-2; TRBD1 aligns across 9 bases. Germline loops: CDR1 ENHRY, CDR2 SYGVKD. With 6 bases clipped from V and 7 bases from J, the junction kept 3 bases outside the gene matches. This CDR3 has 12 amino acids. The CDR3 nucleotides are TGTGCCATCAGCCGGGACAGGGCTGGCTACACCTTC. Protein product: CAISRDRAGYTF.

This chain joins TRBV7-9 and TRBJ1-2, with unresolved D. Trimming took 1 base from V and 1 from J, leaving 7 bases between them. This CDR3 spans 14 amino acids. Germline CDR1 reads SEHNR; CDR2 reads FQNEAQ (reference sequence). The CDR3 DNA is TGTGCCAGCAGCTTAGATAGCTTTAACTATGGCTACACCTTC. It codes for CASSLDSFNYGYTF.

The chain couples TRBV2 to TRBJ1-6; 11 nucleotides align to TRBD1. After removal of 6 bases from V and 6 bases from J, the junction contained 1 base not matched to a gene. Germline V gene data show CDR1 as SNHLY and CDR2 as FYNNEI. The CDR3 length is 14 residues. The CDR3 nucleotides read TGTGCCAGCAGGGGGACAGGGGGTAATTCACCCCTCCACTTT. Encoded protein: CASRGTGGNSPLHF.

This chain's CDR3 is CASSGDRAVGYTF. CDR3 nucleotide sequence: TGCGCCAGCAGTGGCGACAGGGCGGTCGGCTACACCTTC. The rearrangement joins TRBV10-1 to TRBJ1-2; TRBD1 aligns across 7 bases. The CDR3 runs to 13 residues. Germline V CDR1 and CDR2: WNHNN, SYGVQD (reference sequence). V lost 4 bases and J lost 8; bases outside the gene matches: 7.

This chain joins TRBV10-1 and TRBJ1-1; D unclear. Trimming took off 6 bases at V and 4 bases at J, with 12 bases between the two ends. Germline V gene sequence: CDR1 WNHNN, CDR2 SYGVQD (reference sequence). The CDR3 totals 13 residues. The CDR3 DNA reads as TGCGCCAGCAGGGGAGGACCGGGCACTGAAGCTTTCTTT. Its protein product is CASRGGPGTEAFF.

This chain connects TRBV5-1 to TRBJ1-2; TRBD1 is a possible D gene (5 bases). Germline V gene sequence: CDR1 SGHRS, CDR2 YFSETQ. V lost 4 bases and J 2 bases, leaving 15 bases between the germline ends. This CDR3 has 15 amino acids. In nucleotides, the CDR3 is TGCGCCAGCAGCATCAACGGGGGTTACAACTATGGCTACACCTTC. It is translated as CASSINGGYNYGYTF. The full variable domain, its missing parts supplied by reference TRBV5-1 and TRBJ1-2, is KAGVTQTPRYLIKTRGQQVTLSCSPISGHRSVSWYQQTPGQGLQFLFEYFSETQRNKGNFPGRFSGRQFSNSRSEMNVSTLELGDSALYLCASSINGGYNYGYTFGSGTRLTVV.

The gene calls are TRBV15 and TRBJ1-3; D may be TRBD1 (5 bases). Germline CDR1 and CDR2: LNHNV and YYDKDF (reference sequence). The CDR3 is 18 amino acids. V shed 2 bases and J shed 0 bases, with 17 bases lying between them. The CDR3 loop is CATSRTLYRRSSGNTIYF. The CDR3 coding sequence is TGTGCCACCAGCAGAACCTTATACAGGCGGAGCTCTGGAAACACCATATATTTT.

V usage is TRBV19 and J usage is TRBJ1-2, with D possibly TRBD1 on 6 matching bases. Trimming cost V 7 bases and J 5 bases, with 17 bases left between them. This CDR3 has 14 amino acids. Germline values: CDR1 LNHDA, CDR2 SQIVND (reference sequence). CDR3 sequence: CASISHRERYGYTF. The CDR3 coding sequence is TGTGCCAGTATCTCCCACAGGGAGCGTTATGGCTACACCTTC.